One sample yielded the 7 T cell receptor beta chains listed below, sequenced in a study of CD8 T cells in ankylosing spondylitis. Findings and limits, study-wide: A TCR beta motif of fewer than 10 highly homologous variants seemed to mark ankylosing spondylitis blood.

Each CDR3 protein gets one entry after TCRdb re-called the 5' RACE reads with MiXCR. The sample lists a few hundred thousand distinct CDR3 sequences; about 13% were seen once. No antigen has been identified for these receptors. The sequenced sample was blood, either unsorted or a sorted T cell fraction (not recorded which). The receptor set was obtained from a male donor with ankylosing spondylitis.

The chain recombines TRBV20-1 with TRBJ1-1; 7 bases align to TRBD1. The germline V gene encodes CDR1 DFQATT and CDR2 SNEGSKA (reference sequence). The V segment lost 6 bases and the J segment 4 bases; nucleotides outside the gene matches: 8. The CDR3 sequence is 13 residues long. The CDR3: CSAPQAGGTEAFF. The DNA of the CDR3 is TGCAGTGCCCCCCAGGCAGGGGGCACTGAAGCTTTCTTT.

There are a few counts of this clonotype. The CDR3 sequence: CASRGGTGNKNTEAFF. For the CDR3, the DNA is TGTGCCAGCAGGGGGGGGACAGGAAATAAGAACACTGAAGCTTTCTTT. The chain employs TRBV2 and TRBJ1-1, with TRBD1 identical over 8 bases. Germline trimming cut 6 bases from V and 1 base from J; bases unmatched to any gene: 10. CDR1 and CDR2 (germline): SNHLY, FYNNEI. This CDR3 is 16 amino acids long.

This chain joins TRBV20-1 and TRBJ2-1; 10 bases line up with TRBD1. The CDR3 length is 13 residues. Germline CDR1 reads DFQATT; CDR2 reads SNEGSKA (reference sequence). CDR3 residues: CSPGTGVLDEQFF. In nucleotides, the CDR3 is TGCAGCCCCGGGACAGGGGTTTTAGATGAGCAGTTCTTC.

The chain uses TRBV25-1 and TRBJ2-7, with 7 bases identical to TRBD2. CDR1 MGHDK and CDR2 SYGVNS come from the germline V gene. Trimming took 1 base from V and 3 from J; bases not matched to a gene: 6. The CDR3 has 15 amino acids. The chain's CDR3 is CASSELGGNYYEQYF. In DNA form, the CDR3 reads TGTGCCAGCAGTGAATTGGGAGGGAACTACTACGAGCAGTACTTC.

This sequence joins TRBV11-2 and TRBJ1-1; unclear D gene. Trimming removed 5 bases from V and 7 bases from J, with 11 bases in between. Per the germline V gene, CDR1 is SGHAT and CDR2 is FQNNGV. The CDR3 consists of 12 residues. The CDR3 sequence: CASSPSLIEAFF. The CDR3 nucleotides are TGTGCCAGCAGCCCCAGTTTAATTGAAGCTTTCTTT.

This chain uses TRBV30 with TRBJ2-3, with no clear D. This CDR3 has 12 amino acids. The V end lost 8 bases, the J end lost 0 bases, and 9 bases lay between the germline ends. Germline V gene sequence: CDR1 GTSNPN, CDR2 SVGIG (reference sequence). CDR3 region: CAEASSTDTQYF. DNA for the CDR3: TGTGCCGAGGCGAGTAGCACAGATACGCAGTATTTT. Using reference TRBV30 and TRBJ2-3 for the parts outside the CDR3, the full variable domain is SQTIHQWPATLVQPVGSPLSLECTVEGTSNPNLYWYRQAAGRGLQLLFYSVGIGQISSEVPQNLSASRPQDRQFILSSKKLLLSDSGFYLCAEASSTDTQYFGPGTRLTVL.

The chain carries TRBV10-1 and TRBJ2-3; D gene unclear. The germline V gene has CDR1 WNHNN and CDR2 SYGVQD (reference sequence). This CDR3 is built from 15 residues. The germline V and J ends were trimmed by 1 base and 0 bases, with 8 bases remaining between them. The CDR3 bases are TGCGCCAGCAGTGAGTTGAGCGAAAGCACAGATACGCAGTATTTT. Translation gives CASSELSESTDTQYF.